What follows are 17 T cell receptor beta chains derived from one specimen sequenced in a study of blood T cell repertoires in COVID-19. Clones were read by immunoSEQ multiplex PCR, and TCRdb kept only the in-frame ones, dropping some. The sample holds 210,000 or so clones, roughly 87% seen once. Specimen: peripheral blood. The origin of the receptors is a man in his forties with active or convalescent COVID-19.

The chain has TRBV11-2 and TRBJ1-2; 9 nucleotides align to TRBD1. Trimming took 3 bases from V and 3 from J; bases not matched to a gene: 2. This CDR3 comprises 14 residues. Germline values: CDR1 SGHAT, CDR2 FQNNGV. The CDR3 nucleotides read TGTGCCAGCAGCTTCGACAGGGGGGACTATGGCTACACCTTC. Amino acids: CASSFDRGDYGYTF.

CDR3 loop: CASRSTGNRATEAFF. Here the CDR3 DNA reads TGTGCCAGCAGGTCCACAGGGAATAGGGCCACTGAAGCTTTCTTT. The genes are TRBV2 and TRBJ1-1; a weak D match, TRBD1 (6 bases). CDR1 SNHLY and CDR2 FYNNEI come from the germline V gene. The ends were cut back, 6 bases at V and 4 bases at J, with 18 bases in the middle. The CDR3 is 15 residues long. Based on the CDR3 plus reference TRBV2 and TRBJ1-1, the full variable domain is EPEVTQTPSHQVTQMGQEVILRCVPISNHLYFYWYRQILGQKVEFLVSFYNNEISEKSEIFDDQFSVERPDGSNFTLKIRSTKLEDSAMYFCASRSTGNRATEAFFGQGTRLTVV.

The chain has TRBV6-5 and TRBJ1-1, with D perhaps matching TRBD1 (5 bases). The ends were cut back, 7 bases at V and 2 bases at J, with 17 bases in the middle. The CDR3 loop spans 15 amino acids. The V gene's germline CDR1 is MNHEY and CDR2 SVGAGI. As DNA, the CDR3 is TGTGCCAGCATTGGACACCCGACTTCCAACACTGAAGCTTTCTTT. This sequence encodes CASIGHPTSNTEAFF.

The chain combines TRBV7-9 with TRBJ2-1; 10 nucleotides line up with TRBD2. Germline V gives CDR1 SEHNR, CDR2 FQNEAQ (reference sequence). The trim removed 2 bases at V and 7 bases at J, leaving 5 bases unmatched. This CDR3 is 15 amino acids long. CDR3 sequence reads: CASSLLAGDINEQFF. CDR3 nucleotide sequence: TGTGCCAGCAGCTTACTAGCGGGAGATATAAATGAGCAGTTCTTC.

This clone was observed a handful of times. This chain uses TRBV19 with TRBJ1-2; the D gene is possibly TRBD1 (5 bases). This CDR3 has 11 amino acids. In germline, CDR1 is LNHDA, CDR2 SQIVND (reference sequence). V dropped 10 bases and J dropped 7 bases, with 13 bases sitting between them. The CDR3, as DNA: TGTGCCACTAGGGGAGAATCTGGCTACACCTTC. Its translation is CATRGESGYTF.

V and J are TRBV28 and TRBJ2-2; D might be TRBD1 (6 bases). Germline V gene lookup returns CDR1 MDHEN and CDR2 SYDVKM. Trimming left V 2 bases short and J 4 bases short, with 17 bases between. CDR3 length: 17 residues. The CDR3 loop is CASSLPTEGVRTGELFF. CDR3 sequence (DNA): TGTGCCAGCAGTTTACCCACTGAGGGGGTGCGCACCGGGGAGCTGTTTTTT.

V and J are TRBV29-1 and TRBJ2-1; 9 bases line up with TRBD2. The V segment lost 0 bases and the J segment 0 bases; nucleotides outside the gene matches: 9. The CDR3 has 18 amino acids. CDR1 and CDR2 from the germline V gene are SQVTM and ANQGSEA. CDR3 nucleotides: TGCAGCGTTGAAGATCGGACGGGACTAGCTACCTCCTACAATGAGCAGTTCTTC. Amino acids: CSVEDRTGLATSYNEQFF.

The V call is TRBV11-2, the J call TRBJ1-4; 8 nucleotides line up with TRBD1. The germline V gene has CDR1 SGHAT and CDR2 FQNNGV. The CDR3 spans 14 residues. V trimming: 5 bases; J trimming: 7 bases; junction bases outside the gene matches: 6. CDR3 nucleotides: TGTGCCAGCAGCATAGGACAGGGTGCTGAAAAACTGTTTTTT. Protein: CASSIGQGAEKLFF.

V and J are TRBV6-1 and TRBJ1-1; a possible D gene is TRBD1 (6 bases). The CDR3 has 14 amino acids. CDR1 and CDR2 (germline): MNHNS, SASEGT. V lost 2 bases to trimming and J lost 4 bases, with 11 bases between them. The DNA for the CDR3 is TGTGCCAGCAGTGAATGGGGGCAGGGCACTGAAGCTTTCTTT. Residues: CASSEWGQGTEAFF.

Only a few counts were recorded for this clone. The V and J genes are TRBV28 and TRBJ1-6; maybe TRBD1 (6 bases). This CDR3 has 15 amino acids. In germline, CDR1 is MDHEN, CDR2 SYDVKM. Trimming took off 6 bases at V and 4 bases at J, with 13 bases between the two ends. CDR3 region: CASSPETGYNSPLHF. The DNA of the CDR3 is TGTGCCAGCAGCCCTGAGACAGGTTATAATTCACCCCTCCACTTT.

The chain combines TRBV27 with TRBJ2-5; maybe TRBD2 (6 bases). CDR1 and CDR2 from the germline V gene are MNHEY and SMNVEV (reference sequence). Trimming removed 0 bases from V and 4 bases from J, with 12 bases in between. CDR3 size: 15 residues. DNA for the CDR3: TGTGCCAGCAGTTTATCGCAACTAGCAACAGAGACCCAGTACTTC. Its protein is CASSLSQLATETQYF.

The chain has TRBV6-1 and TRBJ2-1; 10 positions match TRBD2. The J segment lost 7 bases and the V segment lost 4 bases, leaving 10 bases of the junction unmatched. This CDR3 is built from 16 residues. Germline assignment: CDR1 MNHNS and CDR2 SASEGT. This CDR3 reads CASSVTSGEKWNEQFF. CDR3 DNA: TGTGCCAGCAGTGTCACTAGCGGGGAGAAGTGGAATGAGCAGTTCTTC.

J is TRBJ1-5 and V is TRBV19; tentative D call: TRBD1 (6 bases). CDR3 length: 13 amino acids. Germline V gene data show CDR1 as LNHDA and CDR2 as SQIVND (reference sequence). Trimming left V 3 bases short and J 6 bases short, with 9 bases between. This chain's CDR3 is CASSIRTVQPQHF. In DNA form, the CDR3 reads TGTGCCAGTAGTATCCGGACAGTTCAGCCCCAGCATTTT.

The chain carries TRBV19 and TRBJ1-2, with D unclear. The germline V and J ends were trimmed by 6 bases and 3 bases, with 11 bases remaining between them. There are 13 residues in the CDR3. The germline V gene has CDR1 LNHDA and CDR2 SQIVND (reference sequence). DNA of the CDR3: TGTGCCAGTAGCCAAACTTCTTACTATGGCTACACCTTC. This gives the protein CASSQTSYYGYTF.

The table lists this clone with a few counts. This chain uses TRBV18 with TRBJ1-4, with TRBD1 matching 11 bases. From germline, CDR1 is KGHSH and CDR2 LQKENI. CDR3 size: 16 residues. With 5 bases clipped from V and 4 bases from J, the junction kept 6 bases outside the gene matches. The CDR3 sequence is CASSFGTGGVNEKLFF. The CDR3 DNA sequence: TGTGCCAGCTCATTCGGGACAGGGGGAGTTAATGAAAAACTGTTTTTT.

The CDR3 region is CATLLRQGSVVNTEAFF. CDR3 in DNA: TGTGCCACCCTTCTCCGACAGGGTTCAGTAGTCAACACTGAAGCTTTCTTT. The V call is TRBV7-9, the J call TRBJ1-1; 7 bases agree with TRBD1. Germline lookup yields CDR1 SEHNR and CDR2 FQNEAQ (reference sequence). The CDR3 is 17 amino acids. The V segment lost 10 bases and the J segment 2 bases; nucleotides outside the gene matches: 19.

The V call is TRBV10-3, the J call TRBJ2-7; possibly TRBD1 for D (5 bases). V was trimmed by 0 bases and J by 0 bases, leaving 9 bases between them. Germline V gives CDR1 ENHRY, CDR2 SYGVKD. The CDR3 extends over 15 amino acids. CDR3 sequence (DNA): TGTGCCATCAGTGAGTCGAGACAGATCTCCTACGAGCAGTACTTC. As protein: CAISESRQISYEQYF.